This T cell receptor beta chain was profiled in a study of blood T cells in healthy people across ages. Whole-study results and caveats: Lack of knowledge of donor CMV status possibly confounded expanded clonotype changes. Researchers judged that diversity estimates from one million T cells fell short of true values.

Primers used in a second PCR of roughly 6 to 11 cycles were a sample-barcoded 5' primer and a J-beta primer mix. TCRdb re-called the 5' RACE reads through MiXCR, storing one row per CDR3 protein. Of fewer than 2,000,000 distinct CDR3 sequences listed, approximately 40% are singletons. A note on this clonotype: Antigen: not known.

All donors came from Russia, were Caucasian and healthy, and spanned ages about 6 to 90. This CDR3 region has 16 residues. The germline V and J ends were trimmed by 0 bases and 3 bases, with 12 bases remaining between them. Germline values: CDR1 LGHNA, CDR2 YSLEER. This clonotype was obtained from a human donor in good health. J is TRBJ1-5 and V is TRBV4-3; no clear D. Material: blood. The CDR3 here is CASSQDRWVPNQPQHF. The CDR3 bases are TGCGCCAGCAGCCAAGATCGGTGGGTCCCCAATCAGCCCCAGCATTTT.